This T cell receptor beta chain stems from a study of blood T cell repertoires in COVID-19. Participants spanned ages roughly 18 to 90 years and resided in 20 to 30 US areas. The V and J ends lost 3 bases and 1 base, in that order; junction bases with no gene match: 6. CDR1 SGHRS and CDR2 YFSETQ come from the germline V gene. This CDR3 has 15 amino acids. Using immunoSEQ multiplex PCR, the repertoire was profiled, and TCRdb retains in-frame clones only, with some absent. The sample consists of around 180,000 clones, less than 85% of them appearing once. The sequence derives from a man aged 50-60 years who had recovered from COVID-19. The specimen sequenced was PBMCs or T cells enriched from blood (not recorded which). The chain carries TRBV5-1 and TRBJ2-7; TRBD1 aligns across 8 bases. The CDR3 bases are TGCGCCAGCAGCTACCTTGGACAGGGATCCTACGAGCAGTACTTC. It is translated as CASSYLGQGSYEQYF.